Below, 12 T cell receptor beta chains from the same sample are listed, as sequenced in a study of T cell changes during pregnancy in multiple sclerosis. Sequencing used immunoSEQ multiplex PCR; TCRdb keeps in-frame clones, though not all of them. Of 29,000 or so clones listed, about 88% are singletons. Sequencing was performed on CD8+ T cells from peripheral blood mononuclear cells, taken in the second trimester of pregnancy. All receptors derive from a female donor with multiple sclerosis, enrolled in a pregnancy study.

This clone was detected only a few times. CDR3 in DNA: TGTGCCAGCAGTGAAGGACAGGGGGCCCCAGATACGCAGTATTTT. Residues: CASSEGQGAPDTQYF. V is TRBV6-1 and J is TRBJ2-3, with 10 positions matching TRBD1. CDR1 and CDR2 from the germline V gene are MNHNS and SASEGT. The CDR3 totals 15 residues. With V trimmed by 1 base and J by 4 bases, 2 bases remained unmatched.

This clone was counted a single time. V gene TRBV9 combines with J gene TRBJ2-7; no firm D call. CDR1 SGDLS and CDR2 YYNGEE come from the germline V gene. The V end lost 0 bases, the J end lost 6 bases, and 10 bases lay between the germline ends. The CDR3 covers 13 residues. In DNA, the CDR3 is TGTGCCAGCAGCGTAGAAGTAGGCGGCGAGCAGTACTTC. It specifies CASSVEVGGEQYF.

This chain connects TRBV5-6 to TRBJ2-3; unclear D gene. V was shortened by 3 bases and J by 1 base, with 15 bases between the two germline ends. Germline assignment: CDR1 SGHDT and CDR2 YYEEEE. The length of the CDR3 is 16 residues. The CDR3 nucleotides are TGTGCCAGCAGCTCCCGAATGGGCGTAGGCACAGATACGCAGTATTTT. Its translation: CASSSRMGVGTDTQYF.

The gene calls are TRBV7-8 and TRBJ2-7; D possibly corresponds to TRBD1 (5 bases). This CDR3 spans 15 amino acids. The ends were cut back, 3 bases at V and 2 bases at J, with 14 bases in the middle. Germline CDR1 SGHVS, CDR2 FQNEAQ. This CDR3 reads CASSFPGVRAYEQYF. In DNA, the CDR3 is TGTGCCAGCAGCTTCCCGGGTGTCAGGGCCTACGAGCAGTACTTC.

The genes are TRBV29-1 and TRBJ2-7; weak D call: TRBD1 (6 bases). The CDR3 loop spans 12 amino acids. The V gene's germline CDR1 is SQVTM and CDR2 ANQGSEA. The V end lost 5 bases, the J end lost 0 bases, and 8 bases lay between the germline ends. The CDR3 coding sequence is TGCAGCGTTACGGACAGCTCCTACGAGCAGTACTTC. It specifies CSVTDSSYEQYF.

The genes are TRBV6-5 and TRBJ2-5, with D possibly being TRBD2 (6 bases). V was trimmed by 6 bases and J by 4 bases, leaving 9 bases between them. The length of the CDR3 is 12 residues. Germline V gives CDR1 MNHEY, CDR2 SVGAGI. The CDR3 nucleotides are TGTGCCAGCAGCCCAGCGGGAGAGACCCAGTACTTC. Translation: CASSPAGETQYF.

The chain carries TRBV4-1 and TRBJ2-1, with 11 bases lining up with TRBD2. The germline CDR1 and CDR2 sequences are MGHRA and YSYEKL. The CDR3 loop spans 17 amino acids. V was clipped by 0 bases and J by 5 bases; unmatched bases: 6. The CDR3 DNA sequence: TGCGCCAGCAGCCAAGATTGGGCTAGCGGGAGGAACAATGAGCAGTTCTTC. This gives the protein CASSQDWASGRNNEQFF.

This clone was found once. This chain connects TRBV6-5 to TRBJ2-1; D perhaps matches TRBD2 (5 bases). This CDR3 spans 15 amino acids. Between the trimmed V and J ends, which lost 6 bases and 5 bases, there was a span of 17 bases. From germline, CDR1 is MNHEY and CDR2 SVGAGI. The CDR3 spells CASSWRAPNNNEQFF. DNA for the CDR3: TGTGCCAGCAGCTGGCGGGCCCCTAACAACAATGAGCAGTTCTTC.

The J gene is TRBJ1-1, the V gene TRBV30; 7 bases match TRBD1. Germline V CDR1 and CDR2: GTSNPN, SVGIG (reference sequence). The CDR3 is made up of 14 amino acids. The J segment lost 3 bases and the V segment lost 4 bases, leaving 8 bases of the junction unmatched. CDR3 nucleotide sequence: TGTGCCTGGATATATAGGGGGCAAGACACTGAAGCTTTCTTT. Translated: CAWIYRGQDTEAFF.

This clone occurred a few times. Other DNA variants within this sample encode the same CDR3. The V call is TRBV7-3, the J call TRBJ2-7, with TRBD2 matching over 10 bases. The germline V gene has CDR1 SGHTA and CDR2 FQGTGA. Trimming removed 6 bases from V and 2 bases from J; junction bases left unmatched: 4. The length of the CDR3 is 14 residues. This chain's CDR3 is CASSPSGSPYEQYF. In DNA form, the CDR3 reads TGTGCCAGCAGTCCTAGCGGGAGTCCCTACGAGCAGTACTTC. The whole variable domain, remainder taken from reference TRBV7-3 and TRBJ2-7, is GAGVSQTPSNKVTEKGKYVELRCDPISGHTALYWYRQSLGQGPEFLIYFQGTGAADDSGLPNDRFFAVRPEGSVSTLKIQRTERGDSAVYLCASSPSGSPYEQYFGPGTRLTVT.

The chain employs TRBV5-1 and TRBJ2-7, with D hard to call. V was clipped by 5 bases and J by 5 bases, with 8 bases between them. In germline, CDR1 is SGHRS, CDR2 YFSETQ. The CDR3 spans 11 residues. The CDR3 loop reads CASSFRNEQYF. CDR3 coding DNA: TGCGCCAGCAGTTTCCGTAACGAGCAGTACTTC.

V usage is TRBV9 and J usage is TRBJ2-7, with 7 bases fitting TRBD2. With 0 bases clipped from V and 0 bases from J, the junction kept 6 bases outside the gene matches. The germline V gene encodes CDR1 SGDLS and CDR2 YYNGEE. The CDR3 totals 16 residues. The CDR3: CASSVGGLAASYEQYF. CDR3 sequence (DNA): TGTGCCAGCAGCGTAGGAGGTCTAGCGGCCTCCTACGAGCAGTACTTC.